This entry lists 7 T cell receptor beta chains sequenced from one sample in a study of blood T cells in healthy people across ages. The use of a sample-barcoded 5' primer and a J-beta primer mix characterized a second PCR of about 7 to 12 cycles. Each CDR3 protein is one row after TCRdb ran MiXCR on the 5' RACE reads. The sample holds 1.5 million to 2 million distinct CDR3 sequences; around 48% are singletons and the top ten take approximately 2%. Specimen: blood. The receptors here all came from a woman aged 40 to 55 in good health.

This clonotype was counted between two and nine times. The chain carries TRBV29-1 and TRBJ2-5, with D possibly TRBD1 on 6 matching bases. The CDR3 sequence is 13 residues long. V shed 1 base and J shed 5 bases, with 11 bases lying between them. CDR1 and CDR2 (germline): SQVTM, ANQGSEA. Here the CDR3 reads CSVEVGAGETQYF. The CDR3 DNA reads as TGCAGCGTTGAAGTGGGGGCAGGGGAGACCCAGTACTTC.

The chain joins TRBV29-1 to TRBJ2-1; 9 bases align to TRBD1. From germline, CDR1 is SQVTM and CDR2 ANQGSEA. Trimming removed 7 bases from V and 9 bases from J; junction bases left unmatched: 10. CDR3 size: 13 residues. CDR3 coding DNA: TGCAGCGGAGGGACAGGGACCCACAGTGAGCAGTTCTTC. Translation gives CSGGTGTHSEQFF.

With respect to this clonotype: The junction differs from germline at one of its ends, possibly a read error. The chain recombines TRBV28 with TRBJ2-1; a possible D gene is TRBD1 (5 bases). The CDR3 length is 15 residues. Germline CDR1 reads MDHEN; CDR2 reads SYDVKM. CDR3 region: CASTPAGRYYNEQLF. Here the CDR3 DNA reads TGTGCCAGCACCCCGGCAGGGCGTTACTACAATGAGCAGCTCTTC.

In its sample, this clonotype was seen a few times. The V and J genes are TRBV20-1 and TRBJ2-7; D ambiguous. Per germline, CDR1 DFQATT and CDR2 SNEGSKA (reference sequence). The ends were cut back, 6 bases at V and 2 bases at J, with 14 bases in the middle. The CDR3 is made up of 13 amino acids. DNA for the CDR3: TGCAGTGCACGTAAAGGTCCGACCTACGAGCAGTACTTC. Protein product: CSARKGPTYEQYF.

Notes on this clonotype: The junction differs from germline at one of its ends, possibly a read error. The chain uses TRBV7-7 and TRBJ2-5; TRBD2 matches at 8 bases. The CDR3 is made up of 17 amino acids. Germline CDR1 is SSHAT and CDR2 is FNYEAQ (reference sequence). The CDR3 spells CASSLAVQAGVQETQYF. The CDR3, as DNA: TGTGCTAGCAGCTTAGCCGTGCAAGCGGGGGTTCAAGAGACCCAGTACTTC.

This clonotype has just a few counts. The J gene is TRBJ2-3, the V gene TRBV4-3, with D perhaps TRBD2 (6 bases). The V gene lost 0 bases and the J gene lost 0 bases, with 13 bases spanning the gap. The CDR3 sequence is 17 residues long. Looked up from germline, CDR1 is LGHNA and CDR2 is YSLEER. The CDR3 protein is CASSQDGAGSSTDTQYF. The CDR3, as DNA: TGCGCCAGCAGCCAAGATGGGGCGGGATCTAGCACAGATACGCAGTATTTT.

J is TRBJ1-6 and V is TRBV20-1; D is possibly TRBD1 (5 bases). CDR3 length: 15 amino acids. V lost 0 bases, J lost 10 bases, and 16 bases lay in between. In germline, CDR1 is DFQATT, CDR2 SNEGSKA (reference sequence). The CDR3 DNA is TGCAGTGCTAGAGAGGGCCCCCAGGGAGGATCACCCCTCCACTTT. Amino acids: CSAREGPQGGSPLHF.